These T cell receptor beta chains were read from a single sample in a study of shared clonotypes between healthy human individuals. The table came from immunoSEQ multiplex PCR; TCRdb's copy has only in-frame clones and leaves some out. The table lists 1,500,000 or so clones, roughly 95% of them singletons. Sequencing was done on a sample of naive CD4+ T cells sorted from blood. These receptors were collected from a young man in good health. Each CDR3 is given without its conserved first and last residue.

CDR3aa: ASSPPLGMNTEAF
j_gene: TRBJ1-1
v_gene: TRBV18

CDR3aa: ASSKDPLRTDDYEQY
j_gene: TRBJ2-7
v_gene: TRBV21-1

CDR3aa: SVLNRVERTEAF
j_gene: TRBJ1-1
v_gene: TRBV29-1

CDR3aa: ATSRPGSMNTEAF
j_gene: TRBJ1-1
v_gene: TRBV15

CDR3aa: ASSEVREQY
j_gene: TRBJ2-7
v_gene: TRBV6-1

CDR3aa: ASSRDRVDGYT
j_gene: TRBJ1-2
v_gene: TRBV9

CDR3aa: ASSLSLVTEDTQY
j_gene: TRBJ2-3
v_gene: TRBV7-3

CDR3aa: ASSLARGNEKLF
j_gene: TRBJ1-4
v_gene: TRBV7-9

CDR3aa: ASSIDGYNEQF
j_gene: TRBJ2-1
v_gene: TRBV5-4

CDR3aa: ASSSRQGDSYEQY
j_gene: TRBJ2-7
v_gene: TRBV5-4

CDR3aa: ASSLSPADRGDYEQY
j_gene: TRBJ2-7
v_gene: TRBV28

CDR3aa: ASSLRTSGRSEQF
j_gene: TRBJ2-1
v_gene: TRBV5-6

CDR3aa: ASSPQGAGEKLF
j_gene: TRBJ1-4
v_gene: TRBV28

CDR3aa: ASSKASGLGSYEQY
j_gene: TRBJ2-7
v_gene: TRBV21-1

CDR3aa: ASSLTVNQETQY
j_gene: TRBJ2-5
v_gene: TRBV7-2

CDR3aa: ASSPSGLAREGHEQF
j_gene: TRBJ2-1
v_gene: TRBV18

CDR3aa: ASSLRQVATYEQY
j_gene: TRBJ2-7
v_gene: TRBV28

CDR3aa: ASSLYTGVTDTQY
j_gene: TRBJ2-3
v_gene: TRBV28

CDR3aa: ASREDRYDEQY
j_gene: TRBJ2-7
v_gene: TRBV19

CDR3aa: ASSPAPQETQY
j_gene: TRBJ2-5
v_gene: TRBV18

CDR3aa: ASSLRAGRDQPQH
j_gene: TRBJ1-5
v_gene: TRBV7-2

CDR3aa: ASKGGPTGNTIY
j_gene: TRBJ1-3
v_gene: TRBV28

CDR3aa: ASMSTAFGQY
j_gene: TRBJ2-7
v_gene: TRBV10-2

CDR3aa: ASSLKTGVRDYEQY
j_gene: TRBJ2-7
v_gene: TRBV5-4

CDR3aa: ASSDTPSRRDRTSGANVLT
j_gene: TRBJ2-6
v_gene: TRBV6-4

CDR3aa: ASTSRGVTTDTQY
j_gene: TRBJ2-3
v_gene: TRBV6-1

CDR3aa: AWNVGGETQY
j_gene: TRBJ2-5
v_gene: TRBV30

CDR3aa: ASSYSTGSGYT
j_gene: TRBJ1-2
v_gene: TRBV6-6

CDR3aa: ASSSQQGFQH
j_gene: TRBJ1-5
v_gene: TRBV5-6

CDR3aa: ASSIGDSNQPQH
j_gene: TRBJ1-5
v_gene: TRBV19

CDR3aa: ASSYPASTDTQY
j_gene: TRBJ2-3
v_gene: TRBV6-6